This T cell receptor (beta chain) was identified in a study of OX40 agonist ivuxolimab in advanced cancers. V gave up 3 bases and J gave up 0 bases; unmatched junction bases: 9. The germline V gene has CDR1 SGHTA and CDR2 FQGNSA. The CDR3 runs to 17 residues. Repertoires were generated with immunoSEQ multiplex PCR, while TCRdb's copy carries only in-frame clones and drops some. The sample holds roughly 65,000 clones, roughly 84% seen once. The source is an adult with an advanced solid tumor such as melanoma, head and neck, liver or kidney cancer. The chain combines TRBV7-2 with TRBJ2-3; 7 nucleotides line up with TRBD2. The specimen comprised CD4+ or CD8+ T cells sorted from blood, sampled in a trial of the OX40 agonist ivuxolimab. The CDR3 DNA is TGTGCCAGCAGCTTGAGGACTAGACGGACTAGCACAGATACGCAGTATTTT. Its translation is CASSLRTRRTSTDTQYF.